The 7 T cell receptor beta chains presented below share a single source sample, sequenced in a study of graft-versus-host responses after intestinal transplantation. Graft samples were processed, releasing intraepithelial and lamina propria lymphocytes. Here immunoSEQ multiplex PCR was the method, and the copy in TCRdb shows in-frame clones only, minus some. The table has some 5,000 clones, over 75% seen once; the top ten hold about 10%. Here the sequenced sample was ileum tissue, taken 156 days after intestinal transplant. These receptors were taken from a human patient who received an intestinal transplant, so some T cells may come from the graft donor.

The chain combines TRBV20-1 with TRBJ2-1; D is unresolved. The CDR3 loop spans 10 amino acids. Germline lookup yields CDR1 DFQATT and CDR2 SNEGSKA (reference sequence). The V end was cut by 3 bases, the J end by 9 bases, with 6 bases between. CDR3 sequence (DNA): TGCAGTGCTAGCTACGGTGAGCAGTTCTTC. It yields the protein CSASYGEQFF.

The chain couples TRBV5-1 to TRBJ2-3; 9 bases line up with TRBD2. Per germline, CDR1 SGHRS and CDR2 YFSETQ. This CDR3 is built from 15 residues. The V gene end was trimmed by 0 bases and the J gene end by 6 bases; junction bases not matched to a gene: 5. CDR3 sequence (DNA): TGCGCCAGCAGCTTGGAGATAGCGGGAGCGGATACGCAGTATTTT. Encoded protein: CASSLEIAGADTQYF.

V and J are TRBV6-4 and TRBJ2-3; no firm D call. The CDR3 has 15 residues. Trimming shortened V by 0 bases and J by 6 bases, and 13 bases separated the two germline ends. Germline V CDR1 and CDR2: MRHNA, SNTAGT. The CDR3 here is CASSDSIDPSDTQYF. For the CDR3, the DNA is TGTGCCAGCAGTGACTCGATAGACCCCTCGGATACGCAGTATTTT.

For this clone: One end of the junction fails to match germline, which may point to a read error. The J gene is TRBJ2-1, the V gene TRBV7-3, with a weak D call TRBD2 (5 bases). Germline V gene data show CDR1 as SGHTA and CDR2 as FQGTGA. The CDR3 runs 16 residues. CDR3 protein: CASSALSGRSSNEQFF. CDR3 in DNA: TGTGCCAGCAGCGCCCTCAGCGGCCGTTCCTCCAATGAGCAGTTCTTC.

CDR3 in DNA: TGTGCCAGCAGCTTAGATCCCAGAAGAAATAGCAATCAGCCCCAGCATTTT. It specifies CASSLDPRRNSNQPQHF. The gene calls are TRBV7-2 and TRBJ1-5; D unclear. Trimming cost V 1 base and J 0 bases, with 13 bases left between them. Germline V lookup: CDR1 SGHTA, CDR2 FQGNSA. There are 17 residues in the CDR3.

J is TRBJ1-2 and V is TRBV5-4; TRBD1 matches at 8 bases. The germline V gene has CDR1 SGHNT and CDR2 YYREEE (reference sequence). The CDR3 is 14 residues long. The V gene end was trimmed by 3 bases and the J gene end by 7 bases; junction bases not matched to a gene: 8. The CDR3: CASSYETGARGYTF. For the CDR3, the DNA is TGTGCCAGCAGCTATGAGACAGGGGCCCGTGGCTACACCTTC. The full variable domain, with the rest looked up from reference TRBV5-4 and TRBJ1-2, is ETGVTQSPTHLIKTRGQQVTLRCSSQSGHNTVSWYQQALGQGPQFIFQYYREEENGRGNFPPRFSGLQFPNYSSELNVNALELDDSALYLCASSYETGARGYTFGSGTRLTVV.

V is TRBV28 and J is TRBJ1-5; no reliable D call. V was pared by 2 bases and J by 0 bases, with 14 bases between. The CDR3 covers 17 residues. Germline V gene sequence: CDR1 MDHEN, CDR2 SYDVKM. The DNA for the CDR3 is TGTGCCAGCAGTTTAGATTCTAGGACCTATAGCAATCAGCCCCAGCATTTT. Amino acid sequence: CASSLDSRTYSNQPQHF.